What follows are 17 T cell receptor beta chains derived from one specimen sequenced in a study of T cell responses to AZD1222 COVID-19 vaccine. Sequencing was performed with immunoSEQ multiplex PCR; in TCRdb, only in-frame clones are kept and a portion is missing. The table records over 100,000 clones, 85% to 90% of them present only once. The sample here was peripheral blood, taken on day 0 of AZD1222 vaccination. The source of these receptors is an adult in good health.

The chain uses TRBV5-1 and TRBJ2-3, with D perhaps TRBD1 or TRBD2 (6 bases each). Germline V gene sequence: CDR1 SGHRS, CDR2 YFSETQ. There are 15 residues in the CDR3. Deletions cut 4 bases from V and 1 base from J, with 13 bases between. The CDR3 sequence: CASSLGGGGTDTQYF. The DNA for the CDR3 is TGCGCCAGCAGCCTCGGGGGCGGGGGCACAGATACGCAGTATTTT.

The rearrangement uses TRBV2 and TRBJ2-5, with D possibly TRBD2 on 6 matching bases. V lost 6 bases and J 2 bases, leaving 16 bases between the germline ends. Looked up from germline, CDR1 is SNHLY and CDR2 is FYNNEI. The CDR3 is 15 residues long. CDR3 amino acids: CASSLRRGGQETQYF. The CDR3 DNA reads as TGTGCCAGCAGCCTTCGGAGGGGCGGGCAAGAGACCCAGTACTTC.

CDR3 sequence: CASSEVVGSYNSPLHF. CDR3 coding DNA: TGTGCCAGCAGTGAGGTCGTCGGTTCCTATAATTCACCCCTCCACTTT. This chain uses TRBV2 with TRBJ1-6, with D unclear. Germline assignment: CDR1 SNHLY and CDR2 FYNNEI. The V end was cut by 3 bases, the J end by 1 base, with 10 bases between. The CDR3 loop spans 16 amino acids.

The chain is built from TRBV7-6 and TRBJ2-3, with D hard to call. Trimming took 5 bases from V and 0 from J, leaving 9 bases between them. There are 14 residues in the CDR3. Germline V gene data show CDR1 as SGHVS and CDR2 as FNYEAQ. CDR3 DNA: TGTGCCAGCAGCCTTAGCCGTAGCACAGATACGCAGTATTTT. Translating gives CASSLSRSTDTQYF.

The rearrangement uses TRBV11-3 and TRBJ1-1; no clear D gene. Germline assignment: CDR1 SGHNT and CDR2 YENEEA. The CDR3 has 16 amino acids. V shed 1 base and J shed 1 base, with 13 bases lying between them. The CDR3 protein is CASSLGPGRSNTEAFF. CDR3 DNA sequence: TGTGCCAGCAGCTTAGGCCCTGGAAGGTCGAACACTGAAGCTTTCTTT.

V and J are TRBV24-1 and TRBJ2-7; the D is unclear. The CDR3 is 12 residues long. V dropped 3 bases and J dropped 3 bases, with 5 bases sitting between them. CDR1 and CDR2 from the germline V gene are KGHDR and SFDVKD. The CDR3 nucleotides are TGTGCCACCAGTGATGGTCACTACGAGCAGTACTTC. Protein sequence: CATSDGHYEQYF.

The rearrangement joins TRBV9 to TRBJ2-3; D is possibly TRBD1 (6 bases). V dropped 4 bases and J dropped 0 bases, with 12 bases sitting between them. CDR3 length equals 15 residues. Germline values: CDR1 SGDLS, CDR2 YYNGEE. The DNA of the CDR3 is TGTGCCAGCAGCTCAGGGGTTAGAAGCACAGATACGCAGTATTTT. It codes for CASSSGVRSTDTQYF.

The chain couples TRBV30 to TRBJ1-2, with D uncertain. With 4 bases removed from V and 10 bases from J, the gap between germline ends came to 16 bases. Germline assignment: CDR1 GTSNPN and CDR2 SVGIG (reference sequence). The CDR3 is made up of 12 amino acids. CDR3 in amino acids: CAWTNDISVYTF. The CDR3 coding sequence is TGTGCCTGGACCAATGACATCTCGGTCTACACCTTC.

This chain uses TRBV5-6 with TRBJ1-1; the D is unclear. The CDR3 spans 12 residues. Per germline, CDR1 SGHDT and CDR2 YYEEEE. With 5 bases removed from V and 3 bases from J, the gap between germline ends came to 8 bases. CDR3 in amino acids: CASSQDYTEAFF. CDR3 DNA: TGTGCCAGCAGTCAGGACTACACTGAAGCTTTCTTT.

The chain joins TRBV18 to TRBJ1-5; D uncertain. This CDR3 has 16 amino acids. Germline V gives CDR1 KGHSH, CDR2 LQKENI. The V end lost 2 bases, the J end lost 0 bases, and 11 bases lay between the germline ends. The CDR3 reads CASSPMGADSNQPQHF. DNA of the CDR3: TGTGCCAGCTCACCAATGGGAGCCGATAGCAATCAGCCCCAGCATTTT.

This clone was seen just once. This chain uses TRBV9 with TRBJ1-2; 8 bases line up with TRBD1. Germline V gene data show CDR1 as SGDLS and CDR2 as YYNGEE. J was trimmed by 6 bases and V by 0 bases; bases with no gene match: 1. CDR3 size: 13 residues. In DNA form, the CDR3 reads TGTGCCAGCAGCGTAGGACAGGGGCATGGCTACACCTTC. Protein: CASSVGQGHGYTF.

The chain is built from TRBV28 and TRBJ1-2, with a weak D call TRBD1 (6 bases). The germline V gene encodes CDR1 MDHEN and CDR2 SYDVKM. V lost 5 bases to trimming and J lost 7 bases, with 20 bases between them. The CDR3 length is 15 residues. Here the CDR3 DNA reads TGTGCCAGCAGTAGTGGGGGGGGCTCGGTTGGTGGCTACACCTTC. Translating it yields CASSSGGGSVGGYTF.

The chain couples TRBV4-2 to TRBJ2-2; D may be TRBD1 or TRBD2 (6 bases each). The CDR3 covers 15 residues. V lost 4 bases and J lost 4, with 13 bases in between. Germline assignment: CDR1 LGHNA and CDR2 YNFKEQ. CDR3 region: CASSPWGAITGELFF. The CDR3 nucleotides are TGTGCCAGCAGCCCTTGGGGGGCGATCACCGGGGAGCTGTTTTTT.

The genes are TRBV6-5 and TRBJ1-4; TRBD1 matches at 7 bases. CDR3 size: 14 residues. The germline CDR1 and CDR2 sequences are MNHEY and SVGAGI. The trim removed 4 bases at V and 4 bases at J, leaving 3 bases unmatched. CDR3 in amino acids: CASSSGQHNEKLFF. The CDR3 DNA follows: TGTGCCAGCAGTTCGGGACAGCATAATGAAAAACTGTTTTTT.

Only a few counts were recorded for this clone. The V and J genes are TRBV11-3 and TRBJ2-1, with D perhaps being TRBD1 or TRBD2 (5 bases each). V was trimmed by 6 bases and J by 10 bases, leaving 19 bases between them. CDR1 and CDR2 (germline): SGHNT, YENEEA. The CDR3 spans 14 residues. CDR3 in DNA: TGTGCCAGCAGTTTTGGGGGACCTCAGGCGGAGCAGTTCTTC. It yields the protein CASSFGGPQAEQFF.

The chain combines TRBV7-9 with TRBJ1-4, with 8 bases aligning to TRBD1. The CDR3 is 15 amino acids. Germline-derived CDR1 and CDR2 are SEHNR and FQNEAQ (reference sequence). V shed 4 bases and J 5 bases; nucleotides not matched to a gene: 6. The CDR3 is CASSSDRGGNEKLFF. CDR3 bases: TGTGCCAGCAGCTCCGACAGGGGTGGAAATGAAAAACTGTTTTTT.

The rearrangement links TRBV5-1 to TRBJ2-1; D gene ambiguous. There are 13 residues in the CDR3. V was clipped by 5 bases and J by 5 bases, with 11 bases between them. Germline CDR1 is SGHRS and CDR2 is YFSETQ. The CDR3 sequence: CASRQGPNNEQFF. In DNA form, the CDR3 reads TGCGCCAGCAGACAAGGGCCGAACAATGAGCAGTTCTTC.